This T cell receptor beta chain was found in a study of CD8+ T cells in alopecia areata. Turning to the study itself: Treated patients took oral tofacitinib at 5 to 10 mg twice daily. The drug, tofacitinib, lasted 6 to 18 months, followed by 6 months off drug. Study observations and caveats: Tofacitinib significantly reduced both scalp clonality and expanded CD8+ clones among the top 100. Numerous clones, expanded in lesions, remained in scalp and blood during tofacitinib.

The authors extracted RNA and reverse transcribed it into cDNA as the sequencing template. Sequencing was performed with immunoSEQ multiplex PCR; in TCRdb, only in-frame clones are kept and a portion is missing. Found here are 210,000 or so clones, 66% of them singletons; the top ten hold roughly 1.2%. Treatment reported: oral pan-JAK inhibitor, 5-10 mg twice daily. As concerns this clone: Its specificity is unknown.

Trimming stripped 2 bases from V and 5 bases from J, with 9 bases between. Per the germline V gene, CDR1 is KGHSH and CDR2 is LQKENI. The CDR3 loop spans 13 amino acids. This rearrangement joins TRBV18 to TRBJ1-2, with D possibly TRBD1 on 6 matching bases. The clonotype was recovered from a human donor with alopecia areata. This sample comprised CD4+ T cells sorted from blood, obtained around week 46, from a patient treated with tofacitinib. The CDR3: CASSPSGEYGYTF. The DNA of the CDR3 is TGTGCCAGCTCACCATCAGGGGAGTATGGCTACACCTTC.